The TCR beta chain under discussion was sequenced for a study of blood T cells in healthy people across ages (dated by TCRdb to the mid-2010s). Background for the entire study: Template switching captured roughly one uniquely barcoded TCR beta cDNA molecule per two T cells in model experiments. The study measured age-related changes in TCR beta repertoire diversity using deep sequencing normalized with unique cDNA molecular identifiers. Four age groups were formed from the donors: young (average approximately 15 years), middle-aged (approximately 39), aged (around 68) and long-lived (less than 85). Donors of different ages were randomly distributed across sequencing lanes to avoid experimental bias. Using the same blood draw, the study looked at two additional independent replicas of 1 million unique cDNA reads for two donors, one aged 18 to 30 and the other aged 80 or older.

Comments on this clonotype: The antigen it recognizes is unknown. One base away there is no much larger clone; base qualities are not given.

Including cysteine and phenylalanine, the CDR3 has 18 amino acids. CDR3 DNA only is kept here, 54 bases in frame from base 1. CDR1 is given as MNHNY and CDR2 as SVGAGI, both from the germline V gene (reference sequence). Trimming takes 0 bases from V and 4 bases from J, and the germline ends sit 20 bases apart. The roughly 39 donors, aged roughly 6 to 95 years, were systemically healthy Caucasian individuals from Russia. Each donor gave 9 to 10 milliliters of peripheral blood, collected into EDTA-treated Vacutainer tubes. Ficoll-Paque density-gradient centrifugation was used to isolate PBMCs, with at least 6.5 million obtained per sample. Trizol reagent was used to extract total RNA from the PBMCs, yielding at least 5 micrograms per sample. For every donor, flow cytometry on a PBMC aliquot measured the percentage of naive CD45RAhigh/CD27high T cells. Libraries were prepared through 5' RACE. Data came from an Illumina HiSeq 2500. A second about 7 to 11 cycle PCR used a sample-barcoded 5' primer and a J-beta primer mix. Each TCR beta cDNA molecule received a unique molecular identifier from a template-switch 5' adaptor carrying 12 random nucleotides. At least 2.5 million CDR3-containing paired-end reads were obtained from each sample. First-strand cDNA was synthesized from all RNA with the Mint cDNA synthesis kit, primed by a TRBC-specific oligonucleotide. All cDNA was treated with uracil-DNA glycosylase and then went through a first 18-cycle PCR with the universal primers M1SS and BC2_uni_R. In the paper's pipeline: Normalization of each sample was performed by random selection of 1 million high-quality reads, each carrying a distinct molecular identifier. Reads sharing molecular identifiers were discarded rather than binned into consensus sequences. CDR3 identification, clonotype clustering and error correction used MiTCR with a Q25 quality threshold and the strictest error-elimination algorithm. A nonparametric unseen species model with Euler transformation was used to estimate lower-bound total TCR beta diversity. TCRdb's own reprocessing of the public reads used fastp at Q25 and MiXCR and kept productive beta chains. CDR3 protein sequences are deduplicated, and each keeps its most common genes and DNA. TCRdb's processing, not the study's, gives the V and J calls here. Present in this sample are about 1.1 million distinct CDR3 sequences, under 40% of which were seen just once. The ten biggest clones cover about an eighth of the sample.

The full study reports these points: As age increased, observed TCR beta diversity per million T cells dropped in a roughly linear way, and a significant reduction was already evident by age about 40. Compared with the aged group, the long-lived group had more naive CD4+ T cells, fewer expanded clones and increased TCR diversity, a pattern suggesting age selection. Observed TCR beta diversity correlated strongly with the percentage of naive T cells measured by flow cytometry. Total diversity estimates from one million sequenced T cells were considered lower bounds and underestimates. The CMV infection status of donors was not known, potentially confounding age-related changes in expanded clonotypes. Bulk unsorted PBMC profiling prevented conclusive comparison of naive and antigen-experienced compartments.

This TCR came from a man aged 18-30 years in good health. Sequenced: blood. Rearrangement joined TRBV6-6 to TRBJ2-3; the D element could tentatively be TRBD1 or TRBD2, as 5 bases agree for each. The nucleotide sequence is given as TGTGCCAGCAGTTACTCGAAGTCTCTGGGCAGGGACGCAGATACGCAGTATTTT. Its coded protein is CASSYSKSLGRDADTQYF.